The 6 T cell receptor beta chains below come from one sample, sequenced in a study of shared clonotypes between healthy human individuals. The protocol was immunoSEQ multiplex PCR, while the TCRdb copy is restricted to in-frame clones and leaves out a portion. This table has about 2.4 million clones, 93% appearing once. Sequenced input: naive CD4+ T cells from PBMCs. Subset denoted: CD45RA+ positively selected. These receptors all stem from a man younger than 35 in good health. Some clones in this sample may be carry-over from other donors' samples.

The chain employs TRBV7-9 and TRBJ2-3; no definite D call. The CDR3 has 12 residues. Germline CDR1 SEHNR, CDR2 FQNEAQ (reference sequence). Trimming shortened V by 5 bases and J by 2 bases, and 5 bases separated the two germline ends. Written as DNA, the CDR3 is TGTGCCAGCAGCGGAGACACAGATACGCAGTATTTT. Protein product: CASSGDTDTQYF.

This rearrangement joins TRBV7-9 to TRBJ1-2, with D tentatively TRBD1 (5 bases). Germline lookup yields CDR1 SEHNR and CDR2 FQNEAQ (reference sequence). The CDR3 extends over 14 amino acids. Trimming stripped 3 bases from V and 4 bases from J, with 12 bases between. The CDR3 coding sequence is TGTGCCAGCAGCTTTGGGGGAAGGGGCTATGGCTACACCTTC. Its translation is CASSFGGRGYGYTF.

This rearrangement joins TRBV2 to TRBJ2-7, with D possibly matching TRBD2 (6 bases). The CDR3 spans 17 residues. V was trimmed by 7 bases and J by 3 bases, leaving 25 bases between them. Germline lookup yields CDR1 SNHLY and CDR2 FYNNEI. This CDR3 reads CASTKGLKRTVVYEQYF. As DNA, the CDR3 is TGTGCCAGCACTAAGGGACTCAAACGGACCGTAGTCTACGAGCAGTACTTC.

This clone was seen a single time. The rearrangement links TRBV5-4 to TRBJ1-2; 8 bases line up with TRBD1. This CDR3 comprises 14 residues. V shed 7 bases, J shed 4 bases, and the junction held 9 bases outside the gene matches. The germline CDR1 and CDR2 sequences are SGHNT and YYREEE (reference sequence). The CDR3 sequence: CASAPGQDRYGYTF. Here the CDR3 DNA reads TGTGCCAGCGCACCGGGACAGGACCGCTATGGCTACACCTTC.

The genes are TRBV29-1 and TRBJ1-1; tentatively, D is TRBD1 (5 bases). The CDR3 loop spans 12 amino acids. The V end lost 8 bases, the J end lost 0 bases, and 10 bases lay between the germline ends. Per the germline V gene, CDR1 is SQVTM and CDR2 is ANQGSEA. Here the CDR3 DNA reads TGCAGCACCGGGGGGATGAACACTGAAGCTTTCTTT. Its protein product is CSTGGMNTEAFF.

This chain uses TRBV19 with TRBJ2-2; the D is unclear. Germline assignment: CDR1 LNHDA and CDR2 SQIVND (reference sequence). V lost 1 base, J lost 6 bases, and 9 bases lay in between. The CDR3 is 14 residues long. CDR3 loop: CASSIAGRSGELFF. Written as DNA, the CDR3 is TGTGCCAGTAGTATAGCCGGACGGTCCGGGGAGCTGTTTTTT. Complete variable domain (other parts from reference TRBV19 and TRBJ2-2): DGGITQSPKYLFRKEGQNVTLSCEQNLNHDAMYWYRQDPGQGLRLIYYSQIVNDFQKGDIAEGYSVSREKKESFPLTVTSAQKNPTAFYLCASSIAGRSGELFFGEGSRLTVL.